A selection of T cell receptor beta chains follows, all from one sample in a study of cytomegalovirus exposure and HLA in healthy donors. Clones were sequenced by immunoSEQ multiplex PCR, and TCRdb holds only the in-frame ones, with some missing. The sample carries 90,000 to 100,000 clones, over 65% recorded once. The source material was PBMCs. The receptors shown here come from a man in his 60s in good health and CMV-seropositive. CDR3s include the opening cysteine and the closing phenylalanine or tryptophan. A D gene is named only where the DNA matches it firmly. A clone size is listed for some rows: how often the clone was seen (once, few, many), or a class if it is expanded.

size,V,D,J,DNA,CDR3
.,TRBV21-1,.,TRBJ1-5,TGTGCCAGCAGCAAGGGACAGGGGGCATATGGCAATCAGCCCCAGCATTTT,CASSKGQGAYGNQPQHF
.,TRBV30,.,TRBJ2-7,TGTGCCTGGAGTGTAACCTTCGGTACCTACGAGCAGTACTTC,CAWSVTFGTYEQYF
.,TRBV30,TRBD1,TRBJ2-7,TGTGCCTGGAAACGACAGGGTCGCTACGAGCAGTACTTC,CAWKRQGRYEQYF
.,TRBV19,.,TRBJ1-2,TGTGCCAGTAGTAGTGTCGGTGCTAACTATGGCTACACCTTC,CASSSVGANYGYTF
.,TRBV25-1,TRBD2,TRBJ2-1,TGTGCCAGCAGTGAATTTGGTAGCGGGGGAACTGCCAATGAGCAGTTCTTC,CASSEFGSGGTANEQFF
.,TRBV5-5,TRBD1,TRBJ1-5,TGTGCCAGCAGCTTGGCCAGAGACAGGGGCCTAGAACCCCAGCATTTT,CASSLARDRGLEPQHF
few,TRBV30,.,TRBJ2-4,TGTGCCTGGAGTGTAAACCGGGGAGCCAAAAACATTCAGTACTTC,CAWSVNRGAKNIQYF
once,TRBV7-9,.,TRBJ1-5,TGTTCCAGCAGCCCCGGACAGTATAGCAATCAGCCCCAGCATTTT,CSSSPGQYSNQPQHF
.,TRBV7-2,TRBD1,TRBJ2-1,TGTGCCAGCAGCCTATTACTGACAGGGCCCCTGTTCTTC,CASSLLLTGPLFF
few,TRBV7-9,TRBD2,TRBJ2-7,TGTGCCAGCAGCTTCATGATTCCAGGACTAGTGGGCTACGAGCAGTACTTC,CASSFMIPGLVGYEQYF
.,TRBV5-1,TRBD1,TRBJ1-1,TGCGCCAGCAGAACTGGACAGGGGGCTGCTTGGGCTGAAGCTTTCTTT,CASRTGQGAAWAEAFF
few,TRBV4-1,TRBD1,TRBJ1-2,TGCGCCAGCAGCCAAGACGGGACAGGGGTAGAGGGCTACACCTTC,CASSQDGTGVEGYTF
.,TRBV25-1,TRBD1,TRBJ2-2,TGTGCCAGCAGTGTCTCTGGGACAGGGGCGAACACCGGGGAGCTGTTTTTT,CASSVSGTGANTGELFF
.,TRBV4-2,.,TRBJ2-7,TGTGCCAGCAGCCAGGGGGGCGGGGGTAAACACGAGCAGTACTTC,CASSQGGGGKHEQYF
.,TRBV5-1,TRBD1,TRBJ2-5,TGCGCCAGCAGCTTGGAAGGGACAGGAGAGGAGACCCAGTACTTC,CASSLEGTGEETQYF
.,TRBV5-6,TRBD1,TRBJ2-5,TGTGCCAGCAGCTTGTATGACAGGGGGGTAGTAGAGACCCAGTACTTC,CASSLYDRGVVETQYF
.,TRBV27,TRBD1,TRBJ1-2,TGTGCCACTGGGACAGGGGGGTATAACTATGGCTACACCTTC,CATGTGGYNYGYTF
.,TRBV28,.,TRBJ2-2,TGTGCCAGCAGCTCCTTGGACAGAAACACCGGGGAGCTGTTTTTT,CASSSLDRNTGELFF
.,TRBV5-1,TRBD1,TRBJ2-1,TGCGCCAGCAGCTTGACAGGGGGCATGAATGAGCAGTTCTTC,CASSLTGGMNEQFF
.,TRBV19,.,TRBJ1-6,TGTGCCAGTAGTATTTTCAGCTGGGCTTCCCCCGGGAGCTCCTATAATTCACCCCTCCACTTT,CASSIFSWASPGSSYNSPLHF
few,TRBV9,.,TRBJ1-6,TGTGCCAGCAGCGTCGACGGGAGGAATTCACCCCTCCACTTT,CASSVDGRNSPLHF